This section outlines one TCR beta chain sequence together with its context. What it recognizes is unknown. This sample stems from a study of cytomegalovirus exposure and HLA in healthy donors. Study-level information: In an early release, HLA-typed donors contributed approximately 80 million unique TCR sequences. Study results and caveats: Associated with cytomegalovirus, according to the listing, were 150 to 200 TCR beta chains.

PCR primers comprised 60 Vbeta and 13 Jbeta primers. Data came from immunoSEQ multiplex PCR; TCRdb stores just in-frame clones and leaves some out. The sample lists about 170,000 clones; approximately 70% were seen once. Sampled while nominally healthy, donors likely had unrecorded immune exposures. Germline CDR1 LNHDA, CDR2 SQIVND (reference sequence). The CDR3 loop spans 13 amino acids. V shed 5 bases, J shed 8 bases, and the junction held 5 bases outside the gene matches. The rearrangement links TRBV19 to TRBJ2-2, with 7 bases identical to TRBD2. Source material: PBMCs. The receptor's source is a middle-aged man in good health and CMV-seropositive. In nucleotides, the CDR3 is TGTGCCAGTAGTCCTCGCGGGGGTGGGGAGCTGTTTTTT. It translates to CASSPRGGGELFF.